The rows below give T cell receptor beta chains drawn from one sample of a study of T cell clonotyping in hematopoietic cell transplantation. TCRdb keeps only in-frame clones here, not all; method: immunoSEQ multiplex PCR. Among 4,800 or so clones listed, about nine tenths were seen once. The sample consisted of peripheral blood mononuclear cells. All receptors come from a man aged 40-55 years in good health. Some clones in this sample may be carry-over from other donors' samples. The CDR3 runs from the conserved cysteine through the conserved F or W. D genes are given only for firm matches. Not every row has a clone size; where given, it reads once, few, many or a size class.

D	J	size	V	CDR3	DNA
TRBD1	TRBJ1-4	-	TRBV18	CASSPMGQRNEKLFF	TGTGCCAGCTCACCAATGGGACAGCGAAATGAAAAACTGTTTTTT
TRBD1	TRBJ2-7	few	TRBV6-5	CASSYGGQGLYEQYF	TGTGCCAGCAGTTACGGGGGACAGGGCTTATACGAGCAGTACTTC
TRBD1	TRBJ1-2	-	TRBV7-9	CASSLIGDRGRPNYGYTF	TGTGCCAGCAGCTTAATAGGAGACAGGGGACGCCCTAACTATGGCTACACCTTC
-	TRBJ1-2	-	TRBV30	CAWSVGAHGYTF	TGTGCCTGGAGTGTGGGGGCCCATGGCTACACCTTC
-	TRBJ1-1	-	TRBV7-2	CASSSKGGTEAFF	TGTGCCAGCAGCTCCAAGGGTGGAACTGAAGCTTTCTTT
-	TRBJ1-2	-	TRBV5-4	CASSPGQSANYGYTF	TGTGCCAGCAGTCCCGGACAGTCCGCCAACTATGGCTACACCTTC
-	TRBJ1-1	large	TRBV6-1	CASSHRTENTEAFF	TGTGCCAGCAGTCATCGGACAGAGAACACTGAAGCTTTCTTT
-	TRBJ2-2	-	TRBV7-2	CASSLRPRGTGELFF	TGTGCCAGCAGCTTGAGGCCTCGGGGCACCGGGGAGCTGTTTTTT
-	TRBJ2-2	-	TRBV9	CASSVVGGTDGELFF	TGTGCCAGCAGCGTAGTAGGGGGGACCGACGGGGAGCTGTTTTTT
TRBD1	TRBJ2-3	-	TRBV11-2	CASSFWTGPDTQYF	TGTGCCAGCAGCTTTTGGACAGGGCCAGATACGCAGTATTTT
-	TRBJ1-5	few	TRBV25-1	CASSEGSSGGNQPQHF	TGTGCCAGCAGTGAGGGGTCCTCCGGGGGCAATCAGCCCCAGCATTTT
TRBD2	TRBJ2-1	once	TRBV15	CATRTSQRGYEQFF	TGTGCCACCCGGACTAGCCAGCGGGGTTATGAGCAGTTCTTC
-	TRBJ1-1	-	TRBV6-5	CASSYYSHRNTEAFF	TGTGCCAGCAGTTACTACTCACATAGGAACACTGAAGCTTTCTTT
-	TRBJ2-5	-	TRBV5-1	CASSLGRGSLREETQYF	TGCGCCAGCAGCCTGGGTCGGGGGTCCTTAAGGGAAGAGACCCAGTACTTC
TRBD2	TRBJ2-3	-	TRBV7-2	CASSYVAGLFGDTQYF	TGTGCCAGCAGCTATGTAGCGGGTTTGTTTGGAGATACGCAGTATTTT
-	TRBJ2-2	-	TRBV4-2	CASSQGPQRTLSGELFF	TGTGCCAGCAGCCAAGGCCCCCAGCGAACCCTCTCCGGGGAGCTGTTTTTT